Each of the 24 T cell receptor beta chains below was sequenced from the same sample in a study of blood T cells in healthy people across ages. A second PCR of 7 to 11 cycles used a sample-barcoded 5' primer and a J-beta primer mix. MiXCR was run by TCRdb on the 5' RACE reads, yielding one entry per CDR3 protein. The repertoire holds over a million distinct CDR3 sequences, with under 30% as singletons. These data also featured in a second study, about T cells of mothers and their children.

The material sequenced was blood. Every receptor here comes from a girl aged 2 to 9 in good health.

Only a few counts were recorded for this clonotype. The chain is built from TRBV9 and TRBJ2-2; D assignment may be TRBD1 or TRBD2 (6 bases each). Germline V CDR1 and CDR2: SGDLS, YYNGEE. V lost 0 bases to trimming and J lost 10 bases, with 10 bases between them. There are 13 residues in the CDR3. This chain's CDR3 is CASSVGRGQELFF. The CDR3 nucleotides read TGTGCCAGCAGCGTAGGTCGGGGGCAGGAGCTGTTTTTT.

The rearrangement links TRBV5-1 to TRBJ2-7; 8 bases agree with TRBD1. Germline V lookup: CDR1 SGHRS, CDR2 YFSETQ. The ends lost 0 bases at V and 0 bases at J; junction bases unmatched: 5. The CDR3 covers 16 residues. Written as DNA, the CDR3 is TGCGCCAGCAGCTTGGAGGCAGGGGGCTACTCCTACGAGCAGTACTTC. Encoded protein: CASSLEAGGYSYEQYF.

The V gene is TRBV3-1, the J gene TRBJ2-7; D tentatively reads TRBD1 or TRBD2 (5 bases each). V lost 4 bases and J 7 bases, leaving 11 bases between the germline ends. The CDR3 contains 12 residues. In germline, CDR1 is LGHDT, CDR2 YNNKEL (reference sequence). The CDR3 region is CASSPGPWEQYF. The CDR3 DNA reads as TGTGCCAGCAGCCCGGGGCCCTGGGAGCAGTACTTC.

As to this clonotype: At one end the junction does not follow the germline gene, possibly because of a read error. The V call is TRBV7-9, the J call TRBJ1-1; weak D call: TRBD1 (5 bases). Germline assignment: CDR1 SEHNR and CDR2 FQNEAQ (reference sequence). CDR3 size: 13 residues. The CDR3 protein is CASSFDQQVEVFF. CDR3 in DNA: TGTGCCAGCAGCTTCGACCAACAGGTAGAAGTTTTCTTT.

This clonotype was seen a few times. V and J are TRBV5-5 and TRBJ2-1; no reliable D call. The V and J ends lost 7 bases and 5 bases respectively, with 16 bases between them. CDR1 SGHKS and CDR2 YYEKEE come from the germline V gene (reference sequence). The CDR3 extends over 14 amino acids. The DNA of the CDR3 is TGTGCCAGCTCTAGGGTCGGTGGAAACAATGAGCAGTTCTTC. Translation: CASSRVGGNNEQFF. Full variable domain (remainder filled in from reference TRBV5-5 and TRBJ2-1): DAGVTQSPTHLIKTRGQQVTLRCSPISGHKSVSWYQQVLGQGPQFIFQYYEKEERGRGNFPDRFSARQFPNYSSELNVNALLLGDSALYLCASSRVGGNNEQFFGPGTRLTVL.

V usage is TRBV2 and J usage is TRBJ2-6, with 8 bases lining up with TRBD1. Germline-derived CDR1 and CDR2 are SNHLY and FYNNEI. Trimming removed 10 bases from V and 2 bases from J; junction bases left unmatched: 7. This CDR3 is 15 amino acids long. The CDR3 reads CATGTGEPGANVLTF. The CDR3 nucleotides read TGTGCCACTGGGACAGGAGAACCTGGGGCCAACGTCCTGACTTTC.

This clonotype has a handful of counts. V gene TRBV19 combines with J gene TRBJ2-1; D is perhaps TRBD1 (6 bases). V was pared by 4 bases and J by 2 bases, with 12 bases between. Germline V lookup: CDR1 LNHDA, CDR2 SQIVND (reference sequence). The CDR3 is 15 amino acids. The CDR3 nucleotides read TGTGCCAGTAGTACCGGGACACTTACCTACAATGAGCAGTTCTTC. Protein sequence: CASSTGTLTYNEQFF.

The V gene is TRBV7-9, the J gene TRBJ1-1; D is unclear. The CDR3 covers 12 residues. V was pared by 6 bases and J by 8 bases, with 13 bases between. The germline V gene has CDR1 SEHNR and CDR2 FQNEAQ (reference sequence). The CDR3 loop is CASRSHLSEAFF. CDR3 DNA: TGTGCCAGCAGATCACACCTTTCCGAAGCTTTCTTT.

This clonotype was counted a few times. This chain joins TRBV12-3 or TRBV12-4 and TRBJ2-5, with D perhaps TRBD2 (5 bases). This CDR3 contains 15 residues. The V and J ends lost 5 bases and 5 bases respectively, with 18 bases between them. CDR3 in DNA: TGTGCCAGCAGTCCGGTACTAGAAGATCGGGAGACCCAGTACTTC. It translates to CASSPVLEDRETQYF.

This clonotype was observed a handful of times. This sequence joins TRBV6-6 and TRBJ1-2; TRBD1 agrees at 9 bases. Germline V gene sequence: CDR1 MNHNY, CDR2 SVGAGI (reference sequence). The CDR3 runs to 13 residues. V lost 5 bases and J lost 7; bases outside the gene matches: 5. The CDR3 DNA reads as TGTGCCAGCAGTACCACAGGGGGCGGTGGCTACACCTTC. Residues: CASSTTGGGGYTF.

This clonotype came up a few times. CDR3 coding DNA: TGTGCCAGCAGCCCCCGTGGCCTAATTAGGGATGAGCAGTTCTTC. This gives the protein CASSPRGLIRDEQFF. The rearrangement joins TRBV7-8 to TRBJ2-5, with D unclear. The assigned J gene may be wrong: the sequence end matches TRBJ2-1 better. The length of the CDR3 is 15 residues. Germline loops: CDR1 SGHVS, CDR2 FQNEAQ.

The rearrangement joins TRBV6-1 to TRBJ2-5; 8 nucleotides agree with TRBD2. Germline trimming cut 6 bases from V and 4 bases from J; bases unmatched to any gene: 4. Germline V lookup: CDR1 MNHNS, CDR2 SASEGT. The CDR3 is 13 amino acids. The CDR3 is CASRGSGRETQYF. The CDR3 region has the DNA TGTGCCAGCAGGGGAAGCGGGAGAGAGACCCAGTACTTC.

This clonotype was detected only a few times. The chain recombines TRBV12-3 or TRBV12-4 with TRBJ1-3; D ambiguous. Trimming left V 3 bases short and J 7 bases short, with 7 bases between. The CDR3 loop spans 12 amino acids. The CDR3 loop reads CASSFNGNTIYF. The CDR3 DNA reads TGTGCCAGCAGTTTTAATGGGAACACCATATATTTT.

CDR3 residues: CSVAPGLQSYEQYF. The DNA of the CDR3 is TGCAGCGTTGCCCCGGGACTCCAGTCGTACGAGCAGTACTTC. This chain joins TRBV29-1 and TRBJ2-5; TRBD2 might be the D (6 bases). The J call is uncertain, as TRBJ2-7 better fits the DNA end. The germline V gene encodes CDR1 SQVTM and CDR2 ANQGSEA. The CDR3 is made up of 14 amino acids.

This clonotype was found a few times. This chain connects TRBV28 to TRBJ2-1; D is unresolved. Trimming removed 8 bases at V and 8 bases at J, with 22 bases between. CDR3 length: 15 residues. Germline V lookup: CDR1 MDHEN, CDR2 SYDVKM. CDR3 sequence (DNA): TGTGCCAGCGCAGGTGCGGTGGCGTTTACTGATGAGCAGTTCTTC. Translation gives CASAGAVAFTDEQFF.

The chain employs TRBV13 and TRBJ2-1; a possible D gene is TRBD1 (6 bases). Trimming pared 5 bases from V and 7 bases from J, leaving 18 bases between. This CDR3 comprises 15 residues. In germline, CDR1 is PRHDT, CDR2 FYEKMQ (reference sequence). In DNA, the CDR3 is TGTGCCAGCAGCGCGGCCCTAGGGGGTGGAAATGAGCAGTTCTTC. It yields the protein CASSAALGGGNEQFF.

This clonotype was seen many times. This chain joins TRBV12-3 or TRBV12-4 and TRBJ1-1; D gene unclear. Trimming took 6 bases from V and 2 from J, leaving 10 bases between them. This CDR3 is built from 13 residues. CDR3 in DNA: TGTGCCAGCAGCCCGTCTCTAAACACTGAAGCTTTCTTT. The encoded protein is CASSPSLNTEAFF.

This clonotype was recorded a few times. This rearrangement joins TRBV7-3 to TRBJ2-6; the match to TRBD1 covers 7 bases. This CDR3 is 16 amino acids long. Trimming cost V 5 bases and J 3 bases; bases outside gene matches: 7. Per the germline V gene, CDR1 is SGHTA and CDR2 is FQGTGA. The CDR3 loop reads CASSLTGQRGANVLTF. The DNA for the CDR3 is TGTGCCAGCAGCCTGACAGGGCAGCGTGGGGCCAACGTCCTGACTTTC.

This clonotype has only a few counts. The chain joins TRBV4-3 to TRBJ2-5; no reliable D call. Germline V CDR1 and CDR2: LGHNA, YSLEER. Trimming left V 4 bases short and J 2 bases short, with 17 bases between. The CDR3 consists of 16 residues. The CDR3 loop reads CASSLSTGQEQETQYF. CDR3 sequence (DNA): TGCGCCAGCAGCCTTTCCACGGGTCAGGAACAAGAGACCCAGTACTTC.

This clonotype was observed a single time. The chain joins TRBV5-1 to TRBJ2-1; 10 bases match TRBD1. The V segment lost 4 bases and the J segment 6 bases; nucleotides outside the gene matches: 13. Per germline, CDR1 SGHRS and CDR2 YFSETQ. This CDR3 spans 17 amino acids. For the CDR3, the DNA is TGCGCCAGCAGCCCGGGAAGAAGGACAGGGGGGCTCAATGAGCAGTTCTTC. As protein: CASSPGRRTGGLNEQFF.

In DNA, the CDR3 is TGTGCCAGCAGCAGCTGGAGCGGGAGCTCCTACAATGAGCAGTTCTTC. This encodes CASSSWSGSSYNEQFF. V usage is TRBV5-6 and J usage is TRBJ2-1; 8 bases fit TRBD2. Trimming cost V 4 bases and J 0 bases; bases outside gene matches: 6. This CDR3 is 16 amino acids long. Germline V gene data show CDR1 as SGHDT and CDR2 as YYEEEE.

This clonotype was observed a few times. The V gene is TRBV5-6, the J gene TRBJ2-4, with a possible D match to TRBD2 (5 bases). CDR3 length equals 14 residues. The germline V gene has CDR1 SGHDT and CDR2 YYEEEE. Trimming cost V 4 bases and J 8 bases, with 16 bases left between them. The CDR3 loop reads CASSARDPGYIQYF. DNA of the CDR3: TGTGCCAGCAGCGCCCGGGATCCTGGATACATTCAGTACTTC.

This CDR3 is CSARAFQASSRDGSGDIQYF. The DNA of the CDR3 is TGCAGTGCTAGAGCGTTTCAAGCTAGTAGCAGGGATGGAAGTGGAGACATTCAGTACTTC. The chain combines TRBV20-1 with TRBJ2-4; possibly TRBD1 for D (5 bases). There are 20 residues in the CDR3. Trimming removed 1 base from V and 8 bases from J, with 33 bases in between. The V gene's germline CDR1 is DFQATT and CDR2 SNEGSKA (reference sequence).

The J gene is TRBJ1-4, the V gene TRBV25-1; TRBD1 matches at 7 bases. With V trimmed by 3 bases and J by 3 bases, 13 bases remained unmatched. The CDR3 length is 18 residues. Per germline, CDR1 MGHDK and CDR2 SYGVNS. The CDR3 loop reads CASSDLRVSGTANEKLFF. The DNA of the CDR3 is TGTGCCAGCAGTGACCTACGTGTGTCCGGGACAGCTAATGAAAAACTGTTTTTT.